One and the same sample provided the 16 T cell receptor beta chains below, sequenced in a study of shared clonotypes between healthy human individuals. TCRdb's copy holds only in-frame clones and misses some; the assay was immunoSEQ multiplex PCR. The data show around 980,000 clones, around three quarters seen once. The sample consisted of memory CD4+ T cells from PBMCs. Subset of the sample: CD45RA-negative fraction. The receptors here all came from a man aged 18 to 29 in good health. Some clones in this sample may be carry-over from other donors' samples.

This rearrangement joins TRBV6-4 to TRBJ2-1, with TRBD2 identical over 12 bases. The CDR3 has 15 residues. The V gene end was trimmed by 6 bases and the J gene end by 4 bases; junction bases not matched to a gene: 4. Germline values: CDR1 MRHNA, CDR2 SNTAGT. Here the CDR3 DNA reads TGTGCCAGCAGCTCACTAGCGGGAGGATACAATGAGCAGTTCTTC. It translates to CASSSLAGGYNEQFF.

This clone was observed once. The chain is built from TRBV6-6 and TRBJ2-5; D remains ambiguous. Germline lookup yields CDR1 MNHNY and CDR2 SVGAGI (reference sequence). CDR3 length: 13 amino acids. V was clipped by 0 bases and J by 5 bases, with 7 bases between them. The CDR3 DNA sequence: TGTGCCAGCAGTTACTCGATACGGGAGACCCAGTACTTC. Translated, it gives CASSYSIRETQYF.

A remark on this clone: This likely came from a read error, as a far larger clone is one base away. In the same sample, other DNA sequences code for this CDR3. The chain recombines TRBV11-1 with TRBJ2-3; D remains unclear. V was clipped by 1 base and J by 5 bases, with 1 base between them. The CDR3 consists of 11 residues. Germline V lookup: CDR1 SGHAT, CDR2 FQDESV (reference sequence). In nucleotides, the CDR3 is TGTGCCAGCAGCTTAGAAGATACGCAGTATTTT. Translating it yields CASSLEDTQYF.

CDR3 in DNA: TGTGCCAGCAGTTACCGAGAGGGAACCTACGAGCAGTACTTC. Its translation is CASSYREGTYEQYF. The rearrangement joins TRBV6-5 to TRBJ2-7; possibly TRBD2 for D (5 bases). The V end was cut by 2 bases, the J end by 2 bases, with 10 bases between. CDR1 is MNHEY, CDR2 SVGAGI, per germline. The CDR3 consists of 14 residues.

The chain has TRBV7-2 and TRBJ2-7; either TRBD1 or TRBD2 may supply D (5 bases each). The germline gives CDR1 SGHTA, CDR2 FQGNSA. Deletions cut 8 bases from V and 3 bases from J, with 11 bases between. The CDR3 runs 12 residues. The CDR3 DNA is TGTGCCAGCGGTGGGGGATACTACGAGCAGTACTTC. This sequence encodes CASGGGYYEQYF.

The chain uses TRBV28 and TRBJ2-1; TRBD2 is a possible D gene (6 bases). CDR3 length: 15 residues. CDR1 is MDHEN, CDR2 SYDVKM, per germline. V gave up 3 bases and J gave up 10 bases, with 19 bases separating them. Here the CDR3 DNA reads TGTGCCAGCAGTTTTGCTCGGGCGGGACGGTACGAGCAGTTCTTC. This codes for CASSFARAGRYEQFF. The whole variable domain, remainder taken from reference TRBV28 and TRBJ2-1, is DVKVTQSSRYLVKRTGEKVFLECVQDMDHENMFWYRQDPGLGLRLIYFSYDVKMKEKGDIPEGYSVSREKKERFSLILESASTNQTSMYLCASSFARAGRYEQFFGPGTRLTVL.

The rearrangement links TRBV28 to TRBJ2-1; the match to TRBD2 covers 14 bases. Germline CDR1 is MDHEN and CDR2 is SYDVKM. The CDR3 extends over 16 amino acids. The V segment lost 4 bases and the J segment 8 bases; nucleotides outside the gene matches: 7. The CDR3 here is CASSSQTSGRVDEQFF. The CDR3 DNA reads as TGTGCCAGCAGTTCGCAGACTAGCGGGAGGGTGGATGAGCAGTTCTTC.

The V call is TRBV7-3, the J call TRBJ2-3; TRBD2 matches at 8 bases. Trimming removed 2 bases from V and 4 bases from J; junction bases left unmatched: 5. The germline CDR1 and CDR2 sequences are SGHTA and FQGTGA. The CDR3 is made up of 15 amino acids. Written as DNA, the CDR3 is TGTGCCAGCAGCTTAGCGGGAGGCGGGTCAGATACGCAGTATTTT. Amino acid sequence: CASSLAGGGSDTQYF. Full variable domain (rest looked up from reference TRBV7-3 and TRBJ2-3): GAGVSQTPSNKVTEKGKYVELRCDPISGHTALYWYRQSLGQGPEFLIYFQGTGAADDSGLPNDRFFAVRPEGSVSTLKIQRTERGDSAVYLCASSLAGGGSDTQYFGPGTRLTVL.

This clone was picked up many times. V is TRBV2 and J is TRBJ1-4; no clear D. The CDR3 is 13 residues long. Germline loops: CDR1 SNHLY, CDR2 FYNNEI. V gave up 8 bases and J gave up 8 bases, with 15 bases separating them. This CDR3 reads CASGIIPGEKLFF. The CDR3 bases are TGTGCCAGCGGGATAATACCGGGGGAAAAACTGTTTTTT.

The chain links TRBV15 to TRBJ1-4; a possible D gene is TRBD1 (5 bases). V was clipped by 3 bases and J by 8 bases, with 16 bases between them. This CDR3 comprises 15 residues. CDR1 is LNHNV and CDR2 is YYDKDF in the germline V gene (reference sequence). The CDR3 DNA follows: TGTGCCACCAGCAGTCAACCCGGGGCAGGCGAAAAACTGTTTTTT. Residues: CATSSQPGAGEKLFF.

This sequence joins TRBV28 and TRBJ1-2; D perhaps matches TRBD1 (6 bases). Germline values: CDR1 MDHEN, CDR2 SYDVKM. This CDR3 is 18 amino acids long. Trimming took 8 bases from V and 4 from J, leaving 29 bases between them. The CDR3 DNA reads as TGTGCCAGCGACCGCAGAATCGCCCCACTGGGGGGCCGCTATGGCTACACCTTC. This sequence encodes CASDRRIAPLGGRYGYTF.

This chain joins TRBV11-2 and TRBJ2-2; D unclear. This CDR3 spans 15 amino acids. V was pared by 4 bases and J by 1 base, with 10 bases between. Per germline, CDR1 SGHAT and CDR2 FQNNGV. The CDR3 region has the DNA TGTGCCAGCAGCTCCCTGGTAGGGAACACCGGGGAGCTGTTTTTT. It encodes CASSSLVGNTGELFF.

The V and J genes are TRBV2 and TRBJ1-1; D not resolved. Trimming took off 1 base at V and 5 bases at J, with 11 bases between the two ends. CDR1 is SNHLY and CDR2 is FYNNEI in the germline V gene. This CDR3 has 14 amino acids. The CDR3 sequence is CASSEVGAFTEAFF. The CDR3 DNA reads TGTGCCAGCAGTGAAGTAGGCGCTTTTACTGAAGCTTTCTTT. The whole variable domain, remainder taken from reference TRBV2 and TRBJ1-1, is EPEVTQTPSHQVTQMGQEVILRCVPISNHLYFYWYRQILGQKVEFLVSFYNNEISEKSEIFDDQFSVERPDGSNFTLKIRSTKLEDSAMYFCASSEVGAFTEAFFGQGTRLTVV.

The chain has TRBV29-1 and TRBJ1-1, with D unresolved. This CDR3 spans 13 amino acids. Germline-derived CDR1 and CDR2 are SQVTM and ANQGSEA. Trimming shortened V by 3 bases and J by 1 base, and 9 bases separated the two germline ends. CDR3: CSVDNRANTEAFF. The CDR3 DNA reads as TGCAGCGTTGATAATAGAGCGAACACTGAAGCTTTCTTT.

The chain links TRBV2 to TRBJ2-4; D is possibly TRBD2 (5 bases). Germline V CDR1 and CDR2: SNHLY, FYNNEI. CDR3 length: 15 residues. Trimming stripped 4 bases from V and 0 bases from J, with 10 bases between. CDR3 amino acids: CASSVRALAKNIQYF. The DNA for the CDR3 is TGTGCCAGCAGTGTGAGGGCCTTAGCCAAAAACATTCAGTACTTC.

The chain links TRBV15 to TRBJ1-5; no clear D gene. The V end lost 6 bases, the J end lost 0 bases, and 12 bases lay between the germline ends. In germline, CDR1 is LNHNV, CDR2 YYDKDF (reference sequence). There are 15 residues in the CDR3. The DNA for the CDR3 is TGTGCCACCAGTAGCGAGAGCGCTAGCAATCAGCCCCAGCATTTT. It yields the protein CATSSESASNQPQHF.